The 30 T cell receptor beta chains below come from one sample, sequenced in a study of T cell responses to AZD1222 COVID-19 vaccine. Data came from immunoSEQ multiplex PCR; TCRdb stores just in-frame clones and leaves some out. The sample carries 200,000 or so clones, 90% to 95% recorded once. Specimen: peripheral blood, collected 28 days after the second AZD1222 dose. The receptors stem from an adult who received the AZD1222 COVID-19 vaccine.

This clone was found a few times. The chain links TRBV29-1 to TRBJ1-1, with D hard to call. This CDR3 is 12 amino acids long. V lost 7 bases, J lost 0 bases, and 9 bases lay in between. Germline CDR1 reads SQVTM; CDR2 reads ANQGSEA. The CDR3 DNA reads TGCAGCGGCAGTCACATGAACACTGAAGCTTTCTTT. It is translated as CSGSHMNTEAFF. Using reference TRBV29-1 and TRBJ1-1 for the parts outside the CDR3, the full variable domain is SAVISQKPSRDICQRGTSLTIQCQVDSQVTMMFWYRQQPGQSLTLIATANQGSEATYESGFVIDKFPISRPNLTFSTLTVSNMSPEDSSIYLCSGSHMNTEAFFGQGTRLTVV.

The chain carries TRBV9 and TRBJ2-3; TRBD2 might be the D (7 bases). V lost 4 bases and J lost 4, with 16 bases in between. Germline CDR1 is SGDLS and CDR2 is YYNGEE. The CDR3 is 15 amino acids. The CDR3 DNA sequence: TGTGCCAGCAGCCGTGGAGGGGGGGGCGCAGATACGCAGTATTTT. This encodes CASSRGGGGADTQYF.

This chain uses TRBV6-5 with TRBJ1-1, with D possibly matching TRBD1 (6 bases). V shed 6 bases and J shed 0 bases, with 14 bases lying between them. The CDR3 runs to 15 residues. Germline CDR1 and CDR2: MNHEY and SVGAGI. The chain's CDR3 is CASRRYQGMNTEAFF. The CDR3 region has the DNA TGTGCCAGCAGACGTTATCAGGGGATGAACACTGAAGCTTTCTTT.

The V call is TRBV6-5, the J call TRBJ1-2; 8 nucleotides match TRBD1. This CDR3 is 15 amino acids long. Per germline, CDR1 MNHEY and CDR2 SVGAGI. J lost 7 bases, V lost 6 bases, and 13 bases had no gene match. CDR3 sequence: CASSTTPDRVVGYTF. The CDR3 DNA sequence: TGTGCCAGCAGCACAACTCCGGACAGGGTAGTTGGCTACACCTTC.

The chain carries TRBV6-5 and TRBJ1-1; unclear D gene. V was clipped by 0 bases and J by 7 bases, with 12 bases between them. Looked up from germline, CDR1 is MNHEY and CDR2 is SVGAGI. This CDR3 contains 14 residues. The CDR3 DNA reads as TGTGCCAGCAGTTACTCTGGAGGGTATGTTGAAGCTTTCTTT. It encodes CASSYSGGYVEAFF.

The CDR3 reads CASSRLENSPLHF. In nucleotides, the CDR3 is TGTGCCAGCTCTCGATTAGAGAATTCACCCCTCCACTTT. The chain links TRBV18 to TRBJ1-6; no definite D call. V lost 6 bases and J lost 7, with 10 bases in between. The CDR3 has 13 residues. The germline V gene encodes CDR1 KGHSH and CDR2 LQKENI.

This clone was recorded only once. The CDR3 protein is CASSDRVETDTQYF. CDR3 DNA sequence: TGTGCCAGCAGCGACAGGGTCGAGACAGATACGCAGTATTTT. The rearrangement uses TRBV9 and TRBJ2-3; TRBD1 is a possible D gene (6 bases). Germline CDR1 reads SGDLS; CDR2 reads YYNGEE. Trimming took off 3 bases at V and 3 bases at J, with 11 bases between the two ends. There are 14 residues in the CDR3.

The chain links TRBV6-5 to TRBJ1-3; D is ambiguous. Germline values: CDR1 MNHEY, CDR2 SVGAGI. Trimming removed 4 bases from V and 2 bases from J, with 12 bases in between. The CDR3 is made up of 15 amino acids. CDR3: CASSSNPGTGNTIYF. The CDR3 bases are TGTGCCAGCAGTTCAAACCCGGGGACTGGAAACACCATATATTTT.

V is TRBV10-3 and J is TRBJ1-2; tentative D call: TRBD1 (6 bases). Deletions cut 8 bases from V and 2 bases from J, with 15 bases between. The CDR3 totals 14 residues. Looked up from germline, CDR1 is ENHRY and CDR2 is SYGVKD. The CDR3 loop is CAIPGPDRNYGYTF. The DNA for the CDR3 is TGTGCCATCCCTGGCCCTGACAGGAACTATGGCTACACCTTC.

This chain links TRBV18 with TRBJ1-5, with 8 bases fitting TRBD1. CDR1 is KGHSH, CDR2 LQKENI, per germline. This CDR3 has 17 amino acids. The V gene end was trimmed by 0 bases and the J gene end by 0 bases; junction bases not matched to a gene: 4. This chain's CDR3 is CASSPPNRGDSNQPQHF. As DNA, the CDR3 is TGTGCCAGCTCACCACCAAACAGGGGGGATAGCAATCAGCCCCAGCATTTT.

Concerning this clone: Other DNA sequences within the sample encode an identical CDR3. This rearrangement joins TRBV5-1 to TRBJ2-1; TRBD1 matches at 11 bases. Germline V gives CDR1 SGHRS, CDR2 YFSETQ. The ends lost 4 bases at V and 6 bases at J; junction bases unmatched: 3. CDR3 length: 14 amino acids. CDR3 protein: CASSPGTGGNEQFF. In DNA form, the CDR3 reads TGCGCCAGCAGCCCGGGGACAGGGGGCAATGAGCAGTTCTTC.

The CDR3 here is CASSPGAVSNQPQHF. The CDR3, as DNA: TGTGCCAGCAGTCCAGGGGCTGTTAGCAATCAGCCCCAGCATTTT. J is TRBJ1-5 and V is TRBV6-5; TRBD1 is a possible D gene (6 bases). This CDR3 has 15 residues. In germline, CDR1 is MNHEY, CDR2 SVGAGI. V was cut by 5 bases and J by 0 bases, with 11 bases left in between.

The chain recombines TRBV4-1 with TRBJ2-2, with D perhaps matching TRBD1 or TRBD2 (5 bases each). V lost 1 base and J lost 8, with 14 bases in between. This CDR3 is built from 15 residues. The germline gives CDR1 MGHRA, CDR2 YSYEKL. The CDR3 region is CASSQAERGPGELFF. The CDR3 DNA reads as TGCGCCAGCAGCCAAGCGGAGAGGGGCCCGGGGGAGCTGTTTTTT.

This chain connects TRBV28 to TRBJ2-1; possible D gene TRBD2, 5 bases. The V gene lost 10 bases and the J gene lost 0 bases, with 13 bases spanning the gap. From germline, CDR1 is MDHEN and CDR2 SYDVKM. The CDR3 is 14 residues long. DNA of the CDR3: TGTGCCACCTACGGGGTGAGCTCCTACAATGAGCAGTTCTTC. Translated: CATYGVSSYNEQFF.

V gene TRBV7-3 combines with J gene TRBJ1-1; TRBD1 might be the D (5 bases). The germline gives CDR1 SGHTA, CDR2 FQGTGA. The CDR3 spans 14 residues. Trimming took 5 bases from V and 4 from J, leaving 14 bases between them. CDR3 DNA sequence: TGTGCCAGCAGCCCCTCGTGGGGGAGCACTGAAGCTTTCTTT. Translated: CASSPSWGSTEAFF.

The CDR3 sequence is CASSQAGIDQPQHF. DNA of the CDR3: TGTGCCAGCAGCCAAGCGGGGATCGATCAGCCCCAGCATTTT. This chain links TRBV3-1 (or the pseudogene TRBV3-2) with TRBJ1-5; D is unclear. This CDR3 has 14 amino acids. Trimming left V 1 base short and J 5 bases short, with 9 bases between. Per germline, CDR1 LGHDT and CDR2 YNNKEL (reference sequence).

The chain has TRBV7-9 and TRBJ1-3; TRBD1 might be the D (6 bases). V dropped 1 base and J dropped 3 bases, with 10 bases sitting between them. Germline V gene sequence: CDR1 SEHNR, CDR2 FQNEAQ (reference sequence). The CDR3 length is 15 residues. This CDR3 reads CASSLVQGGGNTIYF. The DNA of the CDR3 is TGTGCCAGCAGCTTAGTACAGGGCGGTGGAAACACCATATATTTT.

V gene TRBV5-4 combines with J gene TRBJ1-1; D not certain. V gave up 0 bases and J gave up 5 bases, with 11 bases separating them. The CDR3 is 14 amino acids. Per the germline V gene, CDR1 is SGHNT and CDR2 is YYREEE (reference sequence). CDR3 DNA sequence: TGTGCCAGCAGCTTGGCCCGCCGGAATACTGAAGCTTTCTTT. The encoded protein is CASSLARRNTEAFF.

The gene calls are TRBV29-1 and TRBJ2-7, with D perhaps matching TRBD2 (6 bases). In germline, CDR1 is SQVTM, CDR2 ANQGSEA. With 0 bases removed from V and 0 bases from J, the gap between germline ends came to 9 bases. The CDR3 sequence is 14 residues long. The CDR3 DNA is TGCAGCGTTGAAGAAAACGGGGGCTCCTACGAGCAGTACTTC. This gives the protein CSVEENGGSYEQYF.

The chain has TRBV2 and TRBJ2-2; D could derive from TRBD1 or TRBD2 (6 bases each). The germline V and J ends were trimmed by 11 bases and 9 bases, with 16 bases remaining between them. Per the germline V gene, CDR1 is SNHLY and CDR2 is FYNNEI. This CDR3 region has 12 residues. The CDR3 DNA reads as TGTGCCTCACACCCCGGGGGCAGGGAGCTGTTTTTT. It encodes CASHPGGRELFF.

This chain joins TRBV5-4 and TRBJ1-3; maybe TRBD1 (5 bases). The V gene's germline CDR1 is SGHNT and CDR2 YYREEE (reference sequence). The CDR3 totals 16 residues. V was cut by 4 bases and J by 0 bases, with 14 bases left in between. CDR3 sequence: CASSRNGGGSGNTIYF. CDR3 DNA: TGTGCCAGCAGCCGAAATGGTGGGGGCTCTGGAAACACCATATATTTT.

The chain uses TRBV15 and TRBJ1-5; possibly TRBD1 for D (6 bases). Trimming shortened V by 0 bases and J by 5 bases, and 14 bases separated the two germline ends. The CDR3 sequence is 16 residues long. The germline gives CDR1 LNHNV, CDR2 YYDKDF (reference sequence). CDR3: CATSRDDDRRYQPQHF. The CDR3 DNA sequence: TGTGCCACCAGCAGAGATGACGACAGGAGATATCAGCCCCAGCATTTT. The full variable domain, its missing parts supplied by reference TRBV15 and TRBJ1-5, is DAMVIQNPRYQVTQFGKPVTLSCSQTLNHNVMYWYQQKSSQAPKLLFHYYDKDFNNEADTPDNFQSRRPNTSFCFLDIRSPGLGDTAMYLCATSRDDDRRYQPQHFGDGTRLSIL.

The chain links TRBV6-5 to TRBJ1-1; D possibly corresponds to TRBD1 (5 bases). The V end was cut by 2 bases, the J end by 5 bases, with 15 bases between. Germline CDR1 and CDR2: MNHEY and SVGAGI. CDR3 size: 15 residues. The CDR3 spells CASSYPGSGGTEAFF. The DNA of the CDR3 is TGTGCCAGCAGTTACCCCGGGAGTGGGGGAACTGAAGCTTTCTTT.

This clone came up once. The chain joins TRBV3-1 (or the pseudogene TRBV3-2) to TRBJ2-1, with unresolved D. The CDR3 has 13 residues. Germline V gene sequence: CDR1 LGHDT, CDR2 YNNKEL (reference sequence). Trimming removed 0 bases at V and 5 bases at J, with 5 bases between. The CDR3 bases are TGTGCCAGCAGCCAAGATCTAGACAATGAGCAGTTCTTC. Protein sequence: CASSQDLDNEQFF.

Of note for this clone: Other nucleotide sequences from this sample produce the same CDR3. The chain employs TRBV29-1 and TRBJ1-1; D is unresolved. The CDR3 is 10 residues long. The germline V gene encodes CDR1 SQVTM and CDR2 ANQGSEA. The V end was cut by 7 bases, the J end by 2 bases, with 5 bases between. The CDR3 is CSGGNTEAFF. The CDR3 DNA reads TGCAGCGGAGGCAACACTGAAGCTTTCTTT.

This clone was observed once. The rearrangement links TRBV7-7 to TRBJ2-1, with 8 bases aligning to TRBD2. J was trimmed by 8 bases and V by 5 bases; bases with no gene match: 11. CDR1 SSHAT and CDR2 FNYEAQ come from the germline V gene (reference sequence). The CDR3 sequence is 15 residues long. The CDR3 bases are TGTGCCAGCAGCCCCCGTTCCGGGACTAGTTATGAGCAGTTCTTC. Translation gives CASSPRSGTSYEQFF.

The chain's CDR3 is CASSPPAPSGTEAFF. The CDR3 coding sequence is TGTGCCAGCTCACCACCAGCCCCATCAGGGACTGAAGCTTTCTTT. The chain recombines TRBV18 with TRBJ1-1; D is possibly TRBD1 (5 bases). With 0 bases removed from V and 5 bases from J, the gap between germline ends came to 13 bases. CDR3 length: 15 amino acids. From germline, CDR1 is KGHSH and CDR2 LQKENI.

This clone was recorded only once. V and J are TRBV6-4 and TRBJ2-1; D not certain. This CDR3 contains 13 residues. Germline CDR1 and CDR2: MRHNA and SNTAGT. Deletions cut 0 bases from V and 10 bases from J, with 10 bases between. DNA of the CDR3: TGTGCCAGCAGTGACTCAGACCGAGCGGAGCAGTTCTTC. Translation gives CASSDSDRAEQFF.

The chain recombines TRBV7-2 with TRBJ1-1, with D uncertain. Per the germline V gene, CDR1 is SGHTA and CDR2 is FQGNSA. This CDR3 is 14 amino acids long. V lost 5 bases and J 4 bases, leaving 14 bases between the germline ends. The CDR3 loop is CASSPRRGGTEAFF. The CDR3 DNA follows: TGTGCCAGCAGCCCTCGCCGGGGAGGCACTGAAGCTTTCTTT.

The rearrangement uses TRBV3-1 (or the pseudogene TRBV3-2) and TRBJ1-1; TRBD1 is a possible D gene (6 bases). Between the trimmed V and J ends, which lost 1 base and 7 bases, there was a span of 7 bases. This CDR3 region has 12 residues. Germline CDR1 is LGHDT and CDR2 is YNNKEL (reference sequence). This CDR3 reads CASSQGTVEAFF. In DNA form, the CDR3 reads TGTGCCAGCAGCCAAGGGACAGTTGAAGCTTTCTTT.